Presented here are 17 T cell receptor beta chains from one specimen sequenced in a study of blood T cells in healthy people across ages (dated by TCRdb to between 2015 and 2016). The method was 5' RACE. The instrument given in TCRdb is Illumina HiSeq 2500. A second about 7 to 12 cycle PCR used a sample-barcoded 5' primer and a J-beta primer mix. Using fastp at Q25 and MiXCR, TCRdb reprocessed the public reads and kept productive beta chains. Entries are consolidated by CDR3 protein sequence, retaining the most common genes and DNA. This sample lists fewer than 650,000 distinct CDR3 sequences; about 28% were detected once. The biggest ten clones account for roughly 3.5% of the sample. These sequences were also reported in another study, on T cells of mothers and their children.

Sequencing input: blood. The receptors originated from a boy aged 2 to 10 in good health.

This clonotype was counted a few times. This chain uses TRBV4-1 with TRBJ1-5; D gene uncertain. Germline CDR1 and CDR2: MGHRA and YSYEKL. This CDR3 is 14 amino acids long. Trimming removed 2 bases at V and 6 bases at J, with 11 bases between. CDR3 coding DNA: TGCGCCAGCAGCCAAACTAGGGAAGGTCAGCCCCAGCATTTT. This sequence encodes CASSQTREGQPQHF.

The CDR3 DNA is TGTGCCAGCAGCCAACACAGAGCGGGGGGGCAAGAGACCCAGTACTTC. Its translation is CASSQHRAGGQETQYF. The V and J genes are TRBV3-1 and TRBJ2-5, with 10 bases lining up with TRBD2. The CDR3 is made up of 16 amino acids. J was trimmed by 2 bases and V by 2 bases; bases with no gene match: 5. Germline values: CDR1 LGHDT, CDR2 YNNKEL (reference sequence).

The chain carries TRBV7-8 and TRBJ2-7; D is undetermined. The germline CDR1 and CDR2 sequences are SGHVS and FQNEAQ. The CDR3 spans 14 residues. The V gene lost 5 bases and the J gene lost 3 bases, with 14 bases spanning the gap. The CDR3 region has the DNA TGTGCCAGCAGCCCGCCGGTAGACGACTACGAGCAGTACTTC. Translation gives CASSPPVDDYEQYF.

This clonotype appeared once. The chain joins TRBV29-1 to TRBJ2-5; 8 nucleotides match TRBD1. This CDR3 has 15 amino acids. V shed 7 bases and J 5 bases; nucleotides not matched to a gene: 15. In germline, CDR1 is SQVTM, CDR2 ANQGSEA. The CDR3 spells CSAGGPTGGEETQYF. Written as DNA, the CDR3 is TGCAGCGCCGGCGGACCCACAGGGGGTGAGGAGACCCAGTACTTC.

There are a few counts of this clonotype. The rearrangement uses TRBV21-1 and TRBJ2-6; the table's D call TRBD1 went unverified against the DNA. TRBV21-1 is designated a pseudogene. The CDR3 consists of 19 residues. CDR3 sequence (DNA): TGTGCCAGCACCCTACGCCCCCCTTCAACCGTCTCTGGGGCCAACGTCCTGACTTTC. Residues: CASTLRPPSTVSGANVLTF.

The genes are TRBV20-1 and TRBJ2-4, with D tentatively TRBD2 (5 bases). This CDR3 has 16 amino acids. Germline assignment: CDR1 DFQATT and CDR2 SNEGSKA (reference sequence). V shed 0 bases and J shed 6 bases, with 18 bases lying between them. CDR3 amino acids: CSARDAGPSARNIQYF. The CDR3 DNA reads as TGCAGTGCTAGAGATGCGGGTCCTTCGGCCCGAAACATTCAGTACTTC.

The CDR3 protein is CASSRLLAGNTIYF. DNA of the CDR3: TGTGCCAGCAGCCGACTACTGGCTGGAAACACCATATATTTT. The gene calls are TRBV6-6 and TRBJ1-3; D not certain. With 6 bases removed from V and 2 bases from J, the gap between germline ends came to 11 bases. Per germline, CDR1 MNHNY and CDR2 SVGAGI (reference sequence). The CDR3 is 14 amino acids.

Only a few counts were recorded for this clonotype. A read error may account for a junction end that differs from germline. The gene calls are TRBV6-2 or TRBV6-3 and TRBJ2-1; no reliable D call. The CDR3 runs to 12 residues. Germline CDR1 is MNHEY and CDR2 is SVGEGT. The CDR3 DNA reads TGTGCCAGCAGCCGACCTGAGATAGTTATGCTCTTC. Its translation: CASSRPEIVMLF.

The chain carries TRBV10-3 and TRBJ1-4, with 11 bases lining up with TRBD1. Germline-derived CDR1 and CDR2 are ENHRY and SYGVKD. V dropped 10 bases and J dropped 5; count of bases not matched to a gene: 9. The CDR3 is made up of 15 amino acids. In DNA form, the CDR3 reads TGTGCCACGGGGGACAGGGGGGCGATAAATGAAAAACTGTTTTTT. Residues: CATGDRGAINEKLFF.

The chain employs TRBV11-3 and TRBJ1-1; D is unclear. Trimming took off 5 bases at V and 6 bases at J, with 10 bases between the two ends. Per the germline V gene, CDR1 is SGHNT and CDR2 is YENEEA. The length of the CDR3 is 12 residues. DNA of the CDR3: TGTGCCAGCAGCAGATCGGGTTCTGAAGCTTTCTTT. Amino acid sequence: CASSRSGSEAFF. The variable domain in full, completed from reference TRBV11-3 and TRBJ1-1, reads EAGVVQSPRYKIIEKKQPVAFWCNPISGHNTLYWYLQNLGQGPELLIRYENEEAVDDSQLPKDRFSAERLKGVDSTLKIQPAELGDSAVYLCASSRSGSEAFFGQGTRLTVV.

This clonotype was observed at least ten times. The DNA for the CDR3 is TGTGCCAGCAGTGCCGGGACAGGGCCCTACGAGCAGTACTTC. Its protein product is CASSAGTGPYEQYF. The gene calls are TRBV27 and TRBJ2-7; 9 bases match TRBD1. The CDR3 has 14 residues. J lost 2 bases, V lost 5 bases, and 4 bases had no gene match. Germline V CDR1 and CDR2: MNHEY, SMNVEV (reference sequence).

The chain links TRBV2 to TRBJ2-5; possibly TRBD1 or TRBD2 for D (5 bases each). The better agreement between TRBJ2-1 and the DNA end casts doubt on the J call. Looked up from germline, CDR1 is SNHLY and CDR2 is FYNNEI. CDR3 size: 12 residues. The CDR3 loop reads CASSERGAEQFF. The CDR3 DNA follows: TGTGCCAGCAGTGAACGAGGGGCTGAGCAGTTCTTC.

The rearrangement uses TRBV7-9 and TRBJ1-3, with no clear D. The V end lost 2 bases, the J end lost 4 bases, and 9 bases lay between the germline ends. Looked up from germline, CDR1 is SEHNR and CDR2 is FQNEAQ (reference sequence). This CDR3 contains 14 residues. CDR3 in DNA: TGTGCCAGCAGCTTACGTAGCTGGGGAAACACCATATATTTT. Amino acids: CASSLRSWGNTIYF.

V and J are TRBV19 and TRBJ2-1, with D uncertain. Germline V gene data show CDR1 as LNHDA and CDR2 as SQIVND (reference sequence). The V end was cut by 5 bases, the J end by 0 bases, with 8 bases between. This CDR3 is 14 amino acids long. The CDR3 region has the DNA TGTGCCAGTAGTCGCATGAGCTCCTACAATGAGCAGTTCTTC. Its protein is CASSRMSSYNEQFF.

The chain uses TRBV7-9 and TRBJ2-1, with D possibly TRBD1 on 5 matching bases. Germline lookup yields CDR1 SEHNR and CDR2 FQNEAQ (reference sequence). This CDR3 is built from 15 residues. The ends were cut back, 1 base at V and 7 bases at J, with 14 bases in the middle. CDR3 sequence: CASSLEGRETNEQFF. The CDR3 DNA follows: TGTGCCAGCAGCTTAGAGGGCAGGGAAACGAATGAGCAGTTCTTC.

Comment on this clonotype: A junction boundary mismatches the germline segment, possibly from a read error. The chain couples TRBV24-1 to TRBJ2-5, with 8 bases identical to TRBD2. There are 15 residues in the CDR3. CDR1 KGHDR and CDR2 SFDVKD come from the germline V gene. The CDR3 region is CATSDTRGGTETQYF. CDR3 nucleotides: TGTGCTACCAGTGATACCCGGGGGGGGACGGAGACCCAGTACTTC.

The chain uses TRBV6-1 and TRBJ2-7; D is possibly TRBD2 (6 bases). Trimming stripped 5 bases from V and 3 bases from J, with 11 bases between. The CDR3 consists of 13 residues. The V gene's germline CDR1 is MNHNS and CDR2 SASEGT. For the CDR3, the DNA is TGTGCCAGCAGTAATCTCGGGGGCTACGAGCAGTACTTC. Translated, it gives CASSNLGGYEQYF.